This TCR beta chain derives from a study of early T cells in non-severe SARS-CoV-2 infection. Overall study context: It was bulk RNA from unsorted whole blood that was sequenced, and the chains were unpaired.

This CDR3 spans 13 amino acids. The V end was cut by 0 bases, the J end by 3 bases, with 7 bases between. Per germline, CDR1 SGDLS and CDR2 YYNGEE. MiXCR was run by TCRdb on the 5' RACE reads, yielding one entry per CDR3 protein. The data contain about 84,000 distinct CDR3 sequences, 9.5% to 13% of them singletons. The chain joins TRBV9 to TRBJ2-7; D uncertain. Sequences were obtained from whole blood. The sequence was collected from an adult who was a healthcare worker with PCR-confirmed SARS-CoV-2 infection or an uninfected control (not recorded which). The CDR3 DNA reads as TGTGCCAGCAGCGTAGGAAACGACTACGAGCAGTACTTC. The encoded protein is CASSVGNDYEQYF.